Included here is one TCR beta chain sequence, with context. This sample is drawn from a study of blood T cell repertoires in COVID-19. Authors' data handling: Researchers report that nucleated cell counts were estimated from reference gene primer amplification. Assay used: immunoSEQ multiplex PCR; TCRdb lists only in-frame clones, some missing. D and trimming come from the DNA, and the V and J calls and clone size come from that table. There are roughly 70,000 clones in the sample; more than 70% occur only once, and roughly 2.4% lies in the top ten. V lost 3 bases to trimming and J lost 0 bases; unmatched junction nucleotides: 14. Germline V lookup: CDR1 MNHEY, CDR2 SMNVEV (reference sequence). The CDR3 totals 20 residues.

The sequenced material came from peripheral blood. The TCR comes from a man between 65 and 85 years old with COVID-19, enrolled during active disease. V and J are TRBV27 and TRBJ2-6, with 7 bases aligning to TRBD1. CDR3 region: CASSFGDRAGGVSGANVLTF. DNA for the CDR3: TGTGCCAGCAGTTTCGGGGACCGGGCAGGGGGAGTCTCTGGGGCCAACGTCCTGACTTTC.